Reported below is one T cell receptor beta chain. In the original workflow: Amplification of reference gene primers provided the estimated nucleated cell counts. Profiling relied on immunoSEQ multiplex PCR, and the TCRdb table lists in-frame clones only, not all of them. V, J and clone size are taken as reported in that table, and D and trimming were inferred from the DNA itself. The data contain 57,000 or so clones, about 90% of them singletons. This sample was taken from a study of blood T cell repertoires in COVID-19. Study-level information: The United States, Italy and Spain were the sources of the acute and convalescent COVID-19 samples. PBMCs, B-cell-depleted T cells, or T cells were the source of the cDNA or gDNA that made up the material.

Germline V CDR1 and CDR2: KGHSH, LQKENI. J was trimmed by 3 bases and V by 0 bases; bases with no gene match: 18. The CDR3 has 21 residues. The chain recombines TRBV18 with TRBJ2-3; 10 nucleotides line up with TRBD1. Sequencing input: peripheral blood. This clonotype originated in a human donor in a cohort sampled during active COVID-19. CDR3 bases: TGTGCCAGCTCACCACCCATCGGGACAGGGGCTCGGGGACTAGGGACAGATACGCAGTATTTT. Protein product: CASSPPIGTGARGLGTDTQYF.